These 30 T cell receptor beta chains were all obtained from the same sample, sequenced in a study of cytomegalovirus exposure and HLA in healthy donors. 60 Vbeta and 13 Jbeta primers were used in PCR. Clones were read by immunoSEQ multiplex PCR, and TCRdb kept only the in-frame ones, dropping some. The table lists around 200,000 clones, with 0.7% to 1% in the top ten. Sample: PBMCs. The receptors were sampled from a woman aged 18 to 35 in good health and CMV-seropositive.

CDR3 amino acids: CASSGRLSVWNEQFF. The DNA of the CDR3 is TGCGCCAGCAGCGGGAGGCTATCCGTCTGGAATGAGCAGTTCTTC. The rearrangement uses TRBV5-1 and TRBJ2-1, with D possibly TRBD2 on 6 matching bases. CDR1 and CDR2 from the germline V gene are SGHRS and YFSETQ. CDR3 length: 15 residues. The V gene lost 4 bases and the J gene lost 7 bases, with 18 bases spanning the gap.

The CDR3 region is CASSVGTQNGYTF. The CDR3 DNA reads TGTGCCAGCAGCGTCGGGACTCAAAATGGCTACACCTTC. This chain connects TRBV7-9 to TRBJ1-2; the D gene is possibly TRBD1 (5 bases). The length of the CDR3 is 13 residues. The V gene lost 5 bases and the J gene lost 6 bases, with 13 bases spanning the gap. Germline values: CDR1 SEHNR, CDR2 FQNEAQ (reference sequence).

V usage is TRBV13 and J usage is TRBJ2-1, with D hard to call. The V gene's germline CDR1 is PRHDT and CDR2 FYEKMQ (reference sequence). The CDR3 is 16 residues long. Between the trimmed V and J ends, which lost 2 bases and 0 bases, there was a span of 11 bases. This chain's CDR3 is CASSLYPASSYNEQFF. The CDR3 DNA sequence: TGTGCCAGCAGCTTATATCCCGCCAGCTCCTACAATGAGCAGTTCTTC.

Concerning this clone: Within the sample, other DNA sequences also encode this same CDR3. The chain has TRBV6-4 and TRBJ2-1; D possibly corresponds to TRBD2 (5 bases). Trimming took off 0 bases at V and 1 base at J, with 7 bases between the two ends. CDR3 length equals 15 residues. Germline V gives CDR1 MRHNA, CDR2 SNTAGT. CDR3 sequence reads: CASSDSPGSYNEQFF. DNA of the CDR3: TGTGCCAGCAGTGACTCCCCGGGGTCCTACAATGAGCAGTTCTTC.

The chain employs TRBV12-1 and TRBJ2-1; the D segment call TRBD2 is taken from the table without a DNA check. TRBV12-1 is a pseudogene segment. The CDR3 is 18 residues long. The CDR3 sequence: CASSRTSGGARSYNEQFF. For the CDR3, the DNA is TGTGCCAGCAGCCGCACTAGCGGGGGGGCCAGGAGCTACAATGAGCAGTTCTTC.

The chain carries TRBV7-9 and TRBJ1-1; D is undetermined. The germline V gene encodes CDR1 SEHNR and CDR2 FQNEAQ (reference sequence). The CDR3 totals 13 residues. The V end was cut by 5 bases, the J end by 4 bases, with 11 bases between. CDR3 coding DNA: TGTGCCAGCAGCCGCGGTGAAGGCACTGAAGCTTTCTTT. It encodes CASSRGEGTEAFF. The variable domain in full, completed from reference TRBV7-9 and TRBJ1-1, reads DTGVSQNPRHKITKRGQNVTFRCDPISEHNRLYWYRQTLGQGPEFLTYFQNEAQLEKSRLLSDRFSAERPKGSFSTLEIQRTEQGDSAMYLCASSRGEGTEAFFGQGTRLTVV.

This chain links TRBV5-4 with TRBJ1-2; D is unresolved. Germline V gene data show CDR1 as SGHNT and CDR2 as YYREEE (reference sequence). This CDR3 has 13 residues. V lost 4 bases to trimming and J lost 1 base, with 8 bases between them. The CDR3 region is CASSPDFNYGYTF. The CDR3 DNA reads as TGTGCCAGCAGCCCGGACTTTAACTATGGCTACACCTTC.

V gene TRBV7-9 combines with J gene TRBJ1-1; TRBD1 matches 7 bases. This CDR3 is built from 13 residues. Germline lookup yields CDR1 SEHNR and CDR2 FQNEAQ (reference sequence). V shed 4 bases and J 5 bases; nucleotides not matched to a gene: 4. CDR3 loop: CASSYGQVTEAFF. The DNA for the CDR3 is TGTGCCAGCAGCTACGGACAGGTGACTGAAGCTTTCTTT.

V usage is TRBV29-1 and J usage is TRBJ1-5; D is unresolved. CDR3 size: 13 residues. Trimming pared 4 bases from V and 8 bases from J, leaving 15 bases between. The germline CDR1 and CDR2 sequences are SQVTM and ANQGSEA. CDR3 protein: CSVGEDPAEPQHF. CDR3 nucleotides: TGCAGCGTTGGGGAGGACCCCGCCGAGCCCCAGCATTTT.

V is TRBV14 and J is TRBJ2-5; a possible D gene is TRBD1 (5 bases). Trimming took 2 bases from V and 5 from J, leaving 12 bases between them. The germline CDR1 and CDR2 sequences are SGHDN and FVKESK. CDR3 length: 14 amino acids. This CDR3 reads CASSQTQAQETQYF. For the CDR3, the DNA is TGTGCCAGCAGCCAAACACAGGCCCAGGAGACCCAGTACTTC.

The chain combines TRBV7-6 with TRBJ2-1; 7 bases map to TRBD2. The CDR3 is 16 residues long. Trimming took 4 bases from V and 7 from J; bases not matched to a gene: 13. Per the germline V gene, CDR1 is SGHVS and CDR2 is FNYEAQ. CDR3: CASSSGVFGGGNEQFF. For the CDR3, the DNA is TGTGCCAGCAGCTCGGGGGTCTTCGGCGGGGGTAATGAGCAGTTCTTC.

V is TRBV5-6 and J is TRBJ1-3; D might be TRBD1 (5 bases). This CDR3 is built from 17 residues. The germline V gene has CDR1 SGHDT and CDR2 YYEEEE. V dropped 2 bases and J dropped 1 base, with 16 bases sitting between them. The CDR3 sequence: CASSFGFGGTSGNTIYF. As DNA, the CDR3 is TGTGCCAGCAGCTTTGGTTTCGGCGGGACTTCTGGAAACACCATATATTTT.

In nucleotides, the CDR3 is TGTGCCAGCAGCCCGAAGCGGGGGGAGGCAGATACGCAGTATTTT. Translating it yields CASSPKRGEADTQYF. This sequence joins TRBV7-2 and TRBJ2-3; TRBD2 aligns across 9 bases. Germline CDR1 and CDR2: SGHTA and FQGNSA. J was trimmed by 4 bases and V by 5 bases; bases with no gene match: 7. The CDR3 sequence is 15 residues long. Using reference TRBV7-2 and TRBJ2-3 for the parts outside the CDR3, the full variable domain is GAGVSQSPSNKVTEKGKDVELRCDPISGHTALYWYRQSLGQGLEFLIYFQGNSAPDKSGLPSDRFSAERTGGSVSTLTIQRTQQEDSAVYLCASSPKRGEADTQYFGPGTRLTVL.

The chain recombines TRBV4-3 with TRBJ2-5; D possibly corresponds to TRBD1 (6 bases). Germline V gene sequence: CDR1 LGHNA, CDR2 YSLEER. The CDR3 consists of 13 residues. V lost 5 bases and J lost 6, with 13 bases in between. CDR3 sequence: CASSEQGWKTQYF. The CDR3 region has the DNA TGCGCCAGCAGCGAACAGGGATGGAAGACCCAGTACTTC.

The chain carries TRBV5-1 and TRBJ1-2, with 9 bases aligning to TRBD1. The CDR3 consists of 16 residues. Trimming at V came to 4 bases and at J to 5 bases, leaving 12 bases not matched to a gene. Germline loops: CDR1 SGHRS, CDR2 YFSETQ. This chain's CDR3 is CASSTPGQGVDYGYTF. The DNA of the CDR3 is TGCGCCAGCAGCACGCCGGGACAGGGAGTTGATTATGGCTACACCTTC.

This sequence joins TRBV27 and TRBJ1-1; 7 bases are shared with TRBD1. The V gene end was trimmed by 6 bases and the J gene end by 4 bases; junction bases not matched to a gene: 14. This CDR3 region has 16 residues. Germline CDR1 MNHEY, CDR2 SMNVEV (reference sequence). The CDR3 DNA sequence: TGTGCCAGCAGCCCTTCCTTAGGAGACAGGGCCACTGAAGCTTTCTTT. It translates to CASSPSLGDRATEAFF.

The V gene is TRBV30, the J gene TRBJ1-2; TRBD1 matches 12 bases. The CDR3 has 14 amino acids. Germline V CDR1 and CDR2: GTSNPN, SVGIG (reference sequence). V gave up 3 bases and J gave up 5 bases; unmatched junction bases: 4. The CDR3 bases are TGTGCCTGGAGGGGGACAGGGGGCGGTTATGGCTACACCTTC. Protein product: CAWRGTGGGYGYTF.

V and J are TRBV30 and TRBJ1-2; no clear D gene. The CDR3 sequence is 14 residues long. Trimming stripped 2 bases from V and 7 bases from J, with 17 bases between. Germline V lookup: CDR1 GTSNPN, CDR2 SVGIG (reference sequence). CDR3 in amino acids: CAWSPRWPGGGYTF. The CDR3 DNA sequence: TGTGCCTGGAGTCCGAGGTGGCCGGGTGGTGGCTACACCTTC. Full variable domain (rest looked up from reference TRBV30 and TRBJ1-2): SQTIHQWPATLVQPVGSPLSLECTVEGTSNPNLYWYRQAAGRGLQLLFYSVGIGQISSEVPQNLSASRPQDRQFILSSKKLLLSDSGFYLCAWSPRWPGGGYTFGSGTRLTVV.

The V and J genes are TRBV19 and TRBJ1-5; D is perhaps TRBD1 (6 bases). Germline assignment: CDR1 LNHDA and CDR2 SQIVND (reference sequence). The CDR3 is made up of 10 amino acids. The V gene lost 10 bases and the J gene lost 7 bases, with 8 bases spanning the gap. Here the CDR3 DNA reads TGTGCCACAGGGGAACAGCCCCAGCATTTT. Its protein is CATGEQPQHF.

The rearrangement uses TRBV6-5 and TRBJ2-1, with D tentatively TRBD2 (5 bases). CDR1 MNHEY and CDR2 SVGAGI come from the germline V gene. This CDR3 comprises 16 residues. V was cut by 3 bases and J by 3 bases, with 15 bases left in between. This CDR3 reads CASSYFGLGDYNEQFF. The CDR3 nucleotides read TGTGCCAGCAGTTATTTTGGCCTCGGGGACTACAATGAGCAGTTCTTC.

This rearrangement joins TRBV7-2 to TRBJ1-3; D might be TRBD1 (5 bases). V dropped 5 bases and J dropped 4 bases, with 15 bases sitting between them. CDR3 length: 15 amino acids. The germline CDR1 and CDR2 sequences are SGHTA and FQGNSA. CDR3 sequence (DNA): TGTGCCAGCAGCCCTCGCGGGGGGTCCGGAAACACCATATATTTT. Translated: CASSPRGGSGNTIYF.

The chain joins TRBV7-8 to TRBJ2-2; 8 nucleotides align to TRBD1. CDR3 length: 16 residues. V dropped 2 bases and J dropped 10; count of bases not matched to a gene: 12. In germline, CDR1 is SGHVS, CDR2 FQNEAQ. Here the CDR3 reads CASSLFPPGGILELFF. Written as DNA, the CDR3 is TGTGCCAGCAGCTTATTCCCGCCAGGGGGCATTTTGGAGCTGTTTTTT.

This rearrangement joins TRBV30 to TRBJ2-3; TRBD2 might be the D (6 bases). Germline CDR1 and CDR2: GTSNPN and SVGIG (reference sequence). The CDR3 consists of 14 residues. Trimming shortened V by 0 bases and J by 4 bases, and 11 bases separated the two germline ends. The CDR3, as DNA: TGTGCCTGGAGTGTGTCGGGAGCCTCAGATACGCAGTATTTT. Protein sequence: CAWSVSGASDTQYF.

The gene calls are TRBV2 and TRBJ1-2; D is perhaps TRBD1 (6 bases). Germline CDR1 SNHLY, CDR2 FYNNEI. There are 13 residues in the CDR3. V dropped 4 bases and J dropped 2 bases, with 8 bases sitting between them. The CDR3 sequence: CASSVGGNYGYTF. The CDR3 DNA reads as TGTGCCAGCAGTGTTGGGGGCAACTATGGCTACACCTTC.

V is TRBV11-2 and J is TRBJ1-2; D might be TRBD1 (5 bases). V was cut by 4 bases and J by 1 base, with 13 bases left in between. The length of the CDR3 is 15 residues. Germline V gene lookup returns CDR1 SGHAT and CDR2 FQNNGV. CDR3 loop: CASSSTRGGNYGYTF. CDR3 nucleotide sequence: TGTGCCAGCAGCTCCACACGCGGGGGTAACTATGGCTACACCTTC.

As concerns this clone: One end of the junction varies from germline; a read error may be responsible. The gene calls are TRBV28 and TRBJ1-2; 7 bases line up with TRBD1. There are 14 residues in the CDR3. The germline V gene has CDR1 MDHEN and CDR2 SYDVKM. CDR3 sequence reads: CASLPNPGQDMGLF. In DNA, the CDR3 is TGTGCCAGCTTACCGAACCCCGGACAGGACATGGGATTATTC.

The chain joins TRBV6-5 to TRBJ2-3, with 7 bases identical to TRBD2. From germline, CDR1 is MNHEY and CDR2 SVGAGI. V shed 6 bases, J shed 10 bases, and the junction held 10 bases outside the gene matches. CDR3 length equals 13 residues. CDR3 coding DNA: TGTGCCAGCAGGACGACTAGCCGGGAGTCGCAGTATTTT. This encodes CASRTTSRESQYF.

The gene calls are TRBV11-3 and TRBJ2-7; 7 nucleotides line up with TRBD1. The germline gives CDR1 SGHNT, CDR2 YENEEA. V shed 4 bases, J shed 6 bases, and the junction held 12 bases outside the gene matches. The CDR3 has 15 amino acids. The CDR3 protein is CASSSYTSGGSEQYF. For the CDR3, the DNA is TGTGCCAGCAGCTCATACACGTCAGGGGGATCCGAGCAGTACTTC. Full variable domain (rest looked up from reference TRBV11-3 and TRBJ2-7): EAGVVQSPRYKIIEKKQPVAFWCNPISGHNTLYWYLQNLGQGPELLIRYENEEAVDDSQLPKDRFSAERLKGVDSTLKIQPAELGDSAVYLCASSSYTSGGSEQYFGPGTRLTVT.

The chain is built from TRBV5-4 and TRBJ1-1; D gene ambiguous. Germline CDR1 and CDR2: SGHNT and YYREEE (reference sequence). This CDR3 spans 15 amino acids. V gave up 4 bases and J gave up 1 base, with 14 bases separating them. The CDR3 protein is CASSPETLRNTEAFF. As DNA, the CDR3 is TGTGCCAGCAGCCCTGAGACTCTCAGGAACACTGAAGCTTTCTTT. Full variable domain (outside the CDR3, taken from reference TRBV5-4 and TRBJ1-1): ETGVTQSPTHLIKTRGQQVTLRCSSQSGHNTVSWYQQALGQGPQFIFQYYREEENGRGNFPPRFSGLQFPNYSSELNVNALELDDSALYLCASSPETLRNTEAFFGQGTRLTVV.

V usage is TRBV7-2 and J usage is TRBJ1-2; no clear D gene. The CDR3 consists of 13 residues. Germline V gene sequence: CDR1 SGHTA, CDR2 FQGNSA. The V gene lost 6 bases and the J gene lost 4 bases, with 12 bases spanning the gap. The CDR3 is CASRPSAGYGYTF. Here the CDR3 DNA reads TGTGCCAGCAGACCCTCCGCAGGCTATGGCTACACCTTC.